The following is a T cell receptor (beta chain) sequence with its context. The target antigen is unknown. UMIs and sample barcodes were carried by the TCR alpha and TCR beta cDNA libraries that 5'RACE produced using constant-segment primers. TCRdb reanalysed the 5' RACE reads using MiXCR and keeps one entry per CDR3 protein. The sample holds 350,000 or so distinct CDR3 sequences, more than 20% seen once. The data were obtained in a study of T-cell memory formation after mild COVID-19. Study findings and constraints: Shrinking CD4+ clones resided mostly in CM and EM, and CD8+ ones in EMRA.

The V segment lost 6 bases and the J segment 3 bases; nucleotides outside the gene matches: 7. CDR3 length: 15 amino acids. The sequence came from a man aged 18 to 29 who had mild COVID-19 (a few samples of this study predate the infection). Cell type and time point are not known. Specimen: PBMCs or a T cell subset sorted from them (not recorded which). The chain couples TRBV12-3 or TRBV12-4 to TRBJ2-1, with 8 bases that match TRBD1. The chain's CDR3 is CASRSSGGYYNEQFF. CDR3 bases: TGTGCCAGCAGGTCCTCAGGGGGCTACTACAATGAGCAGTTCTTC.